Following are 3 T cell receptor beta chains from one sample sequenced in a study of cytomegalovirus exposure and HLA in healthy donors. With 60 Vbeta and 13 Jbeta primers, the PCR was carried out. Clones were sequenced by immunoSEQ multiplex PCR, and TCRdb holds only the in-frame ones, with some missing. Of 150,000 to 200,000 clones in the sample, 65% to 70% were seen once. Source material: PBMCs. These TCRs come from a woman aged 18-30 years in good health and CMV-seropositive.

On this clone: Other DNA variants within this sample encode the same CDR3. V usage is TRBV29-1 and J usage is TRBJ1-2; 9 positions match TRBD1. Germline CDR1 is SQVTM and CDR2 is ANQGSEA. The CDR3 loop spans 11 amino acids. With 7 bases clipped from V and 8 bases from J, the junction kept 5 bases outside the gene matches. This CDR3 reads CSARQGEGYTF. The CDR3 nucleotides are TGCAGCGCGCGACAGGGGGAGGGCTACACCTTC.

This rearrangement joins TRBV11-2 to TRBJ1-4, with 9 nucleotides matching TRBD1. Looked up from germline, CDR1 is SGHAT and CDR2 is FQNNGV. This CDR3 comprises 16 residues. Trimming took 11 bases from V and 4 from J; bases not matched to a gene: 14. This chain's CDR3 is CAVNDRGQGVNEKLFF. CDR3 DNA: TGTGCCGTCAACGATAGGGGACAGGGTGTTAATGAAAAACTGTTTTTT.

The rearrangement joins TRBV11-1 to TRBJ1-1; D gene ambiguous. Germline assignment: CDR1 SGHAT and CDR2 FQDESV (reference sequence). The germline V and J ends were trimmed by 3 bases and 1 base, with 15 bases remaining between them. This CDR3 has 16 residues. CDR3 sequence: CASSLARMRENTEAFF. Here the CDR3 DNA reads TGTGCCAGCAGCTTGGCCAGGATGCGTGAGAACACTGAAGCTTTCTTT.